The present T cell receptor beta chain was sequenced within a study of T cells in localized non-small cell lung cancer. In regard to this clone: Its antigen remains unknown.

Assay: immunoSEQ multiplex PCR; the TCRdb copy retains only in-frame clones and omits some. The table lists approximately 80,000 clones, 70% to 90% of them singletons. Points from the study as a whole: Median detection of top 100 tumor clones in adjacent lung was around 60 clones.

The germline V and J ends were trimmed by 5 bases and 9 bases, with 14 bases remaining between them. The CDR3 loop spans 13 amino acids. Germline V gives CDR1 MNHNS, CDR2 SASEGT. The TCR comes from a female donor aged 60 or older with stage I lung adenocarcinoma. The chain links TRBV6-1 to TRBJ2-1; tentative D call: TRBD2 (7 bases). The sequencing here drew on peripheral blood, taken before any cancer treatment. CDR3 loop: CASSFGGAGEQFF. CDR3 DNA: TGTGCCAGCAGTTTTGGGGGGGCGGGTGAGCAGTTCTTC.